What follows describes a single T cell receptor (beta chain). The CDR3 length is 15 residues. V shed 4 bases and J 7 bases; nucleotides not matched to a gene: 10. Germline CDR1 and CDR2: SGHTA and FQGTGA. This specimen belongs to a study of early T cells in non-severe SARS-CoV-2 infection. Via MiXCR, TCRdb re-called the 5' RACE reads, giving one row per CDR3 protein. Found here are over 45,000 distinct CDR3 sequences, more than 12% of them singletons; the top ten hold roughly 4.3%. The sample in question was whole blood, obtained at baseline. The sequence derives from an adult who was a healthcare worker with PCR-confirmed SARS-CoV-2 infection or an uninfected control (not recorded which). This chain links TRBV7-3 with TRBJ2-5; TRBD1 matches 9 bases. This CDR3 reads CASSSTSGQGLTQYF. The CDR3 nucleotides are TGTGCCAGCAGCTCCACATCGGGACAGGGCCTGACCCAGTACTTC.